Ten or more counts support the clone carrying this T cell receptor beta chain. TCRdb reprocessed the 5' RACE reads with MiXCR, giving one entry per CDR3 protein. Among more than 350,000 distinct CDR3 sequences listed, about 15% were seen once. The sample belongs to a study of T-cell memory formation after mild COVID-19. V dropped 7 bases and J dropped 0 bases, with 10 bases sitting between them. This CDR3 has 14 residues. Germline CDR1 and CDR2: SNHLY and FYNNEI. Sequenced: PBMCs or a T cell subset sorted from them (not recorded which). The source is a man aged 18 to 30 who had mild COVID-19 (a few samples of this study predate the infection). Cell type and time point are not known. The V gene is TRBV2, the J gene TRBJ1-5; D gene unclear. CDR3 sequence: CASTGSISNQPQHF. The DNA for the CDR3 is TGTGCCAGCACGGGAAGCATTAGCAATCAGCCCCAGCATTTT.